The 11 T cell receptor beta chains below were found in one sample sequenced in a study of blood T cell repertoires in COVID-19. TCRdb keeps only in-frame clones here, not all; method: immunoSEQ multiplex PCR. The top ten hold about 31% of the sample, which has over 150,000 clones, roughly 80% seen once. Sequencing was carried out using peripheral blood. These receptors all come from a woman aged 60-75 years with acute or convalescent COVID-19.

V and J are TRBV24-1 and TRBJ2-3; tentative D call: TRBD2 (5 bases). The ends were cut back, 12 bases at V and 2 bases at J, with 17 bases in the middle. Germline V gene data show CDR1 as KGHDR and CDR2 as SFDVKD. The CDR3 has 14 amino acids. Written as DNA, the CDR3 is TGTGCCTCCGGTTCTAGCCAGGCCACAGATACGCAGTATTTT. Its protein is CASGSSQATDTQYF.

The rearrangement links TRBV7-6 to TRBJ1-1, with 7 nucleotides matching TRBD1. This CDR3 is built from 14 residues. Germline CDR1 is SGHVS and CDR2 is FNYEAQ. Trimming at V came to 5 bases and at J to 2 bases, leaving 5 bases not matched to a gene. CDR3 amino acids: CASSAYRGNTEAFF. In nucleotides, the CDR3 is TGTGCCAGCAGCGCCTACAGGGGTAACACTGAAGCTTTCTTT.

The chain is built from TRBV6-6 and TRBJ1-3, with a tentative D call TRBD1 (6 bases). This CDR3 is 15 amino acids long. V was shortened by 6 bases and J by 1 base, with 13 bases between the two germline ends. Germline V gene data show CDR1 as MNHNY and CDR2 as SVGAGI (reference sequence). The CDR3 here is CASRTQGGSGNTIYF. The CDR3 DNA follows: TGTGCCAGCAGAACACAGGGTGGGTCTGGAAACACCATATATTTT.

The chain links TRBV30 to TRBJ2-7; no firm D call. The CDR3 consists of 12 residues. CDR1 and CDR2 from the germline V gene are GTSNPN and SVGIG (reference sequence). V was pared by 1 base and J by 2 bases, with 6 bases between. CDR3 DNA: TGTGCCTGGAGTGGACTTACCTACGAGCAGTACTTC. Translated: CAWSGLTYEQYF.

This clone was recorded only once. The chain joins TRBV6-4 to TRBJ2-1; 11 bases align to TRBD2. Trimming took 4 bases from V and 0 from J; bases not matched to a gene: 2. The CDR3 runs to 16 residues. Per the germline V gene, CDR1 is MRHNA and CDR2 is SNTAGT. The CDR3 DNA reads as TGTGCCAGCAGTGCAACTAGCGGGGGCTCCTACAATGAGCAGTTCTTC. As protein: CASSATSGGSYNEQFF.

The genes are TRBV5-1 and TRBJ2-7; 8 nucleotides line up with TRBD1. The CDR3 totals 15 residues. Germline lookup yields CDR1 SGHRS and CDR2 YFSETQ. The V gene end was trimmed by 2 bases and the J gene end by 3 bases; junction bases not matched to a gene: 7. The CDR3 nucleotides are TGCGCCAGCAGCTTATCCGGGACAGGAGTCTACGAGCAGTACTTC. This translates into CASSLSGTGVYEQYF.

The chain recombines TRBV10-2 with TRBJ2-7; 7 positions agree with TRBD2. The CDR3 sequence is 13 residues long. Germline CDR1 reads WSHSY; CDR2 reads SAAADI. With V trimmed by 4 bases and J by 7 bases, 7 bases remained unmatched. The CDR3 coding sequence is TGCGCCAGCAGTGTCGGGGGGTGGGGGGAGCAGTACGTC. This sequence encodes CASSVGGWGEQYV.

V is TRBV7-2 and J is TRBJ1-5, with 9 positions matching TRBD1. V lost 2 bases, J lost 8 bases, and 7 bases stayed unmatched. CDR1 is SGHTA, CDR2 FQGNSA, per germline. The CDR3 length is 15 residues. CDR3 sequence: CASSLRGQGREPQHF. Here the CDR3 DNA reads TGTGCCAGCAGCTTAAGGGGACAGGGCCGGGAGCCCCAGCATTTT.

V usage is TRBV7-6 and J usage is TRBJ1-6, with D perhaps TRBD1 (5 bases). V was pared by 4 bases and J by 10 bases, with 8 bases between. This CDR3 comprises 12 residues. Germline CDR1 and CDR2: SGHVS and FNYEAQ. CDR3 sequence: CASSSDSSPLHF. CDR3 in DNA: TGTGCCAGCAGCTCAGACAGCTCACCCCTCCACTTT.

This clone appeared a single time. The V gene is TRBV19, the J gene TRBJ1-2; the match to TRBD1 covers 10 bases. Trimming removed 6 bases from V and 8 bases from J; junction bases left unmatched: 6. The CDR3 totals 13 residues. Germline assignment: CDR1 LNHDA and CDR2 SQIVND (reference sequence). CDR3 bases: TGTGCCAGTAGCGTGGACAGGGGGAACGGCTACACCTTC. Translation: CASSVDRGNGYTF.

V usage is TRBV5-1 and J usage is TRBJ1-4, with no clear D. CDR3 length: 14 residues. Trimming took 3 bases from V and 6 from J, leaving 12 bases between them. The germline V gene encodes CDR1 SGHRS and CDR2 YFSETQ. The CDR3 DNA reads as TGCGCCAGCAGCTCCTACATGGGCGATGAAAAACTGTTTTTT. Residues: CASSSYMGDEKLFF. Filled out from reference TRBV5-1 and TRBJ1-4, the complete variable domain reads KAGVTQTPRYLIKTRGQQVTLSCSPISGHRSVSWYQQTPGQGLQFLFEYFSETQRNKGNFPGRFSGRQFSNSRSEMNVSTLELGDSALYLCASSSYMGDEKLFFGSGTQLSVL.